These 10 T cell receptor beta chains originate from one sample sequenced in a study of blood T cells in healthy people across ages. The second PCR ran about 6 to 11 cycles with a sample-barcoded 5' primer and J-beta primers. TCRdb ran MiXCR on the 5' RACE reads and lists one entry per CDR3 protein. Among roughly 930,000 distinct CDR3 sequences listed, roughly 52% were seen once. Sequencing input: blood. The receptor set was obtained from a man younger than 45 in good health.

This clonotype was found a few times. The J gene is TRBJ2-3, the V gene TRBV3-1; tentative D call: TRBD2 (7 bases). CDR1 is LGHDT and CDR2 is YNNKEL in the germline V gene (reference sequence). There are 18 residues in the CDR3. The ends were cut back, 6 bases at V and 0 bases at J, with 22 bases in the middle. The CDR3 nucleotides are TGTGCCAGCAGTCCGCAGAAGGCGGGGGCCCTTAGCACAGATACGCAGTATTTT. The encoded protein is CASSPQKAGALSTDTQYF.

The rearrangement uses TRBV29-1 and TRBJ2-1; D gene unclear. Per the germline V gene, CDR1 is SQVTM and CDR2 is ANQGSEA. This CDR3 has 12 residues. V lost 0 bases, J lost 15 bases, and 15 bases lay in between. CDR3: CSVEDPGYSTFF. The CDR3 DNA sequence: TGCAGCGTTGAAGATCCGGGCTATTCAACGTTCTTC.

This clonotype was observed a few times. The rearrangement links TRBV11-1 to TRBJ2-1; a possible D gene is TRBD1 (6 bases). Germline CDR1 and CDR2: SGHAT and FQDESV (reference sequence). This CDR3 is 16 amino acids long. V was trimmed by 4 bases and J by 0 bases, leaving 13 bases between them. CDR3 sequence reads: CASSYQGTSSYNEQFF. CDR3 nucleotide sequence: TGTGCCAGCAGCTACCAGGGGACGAGCTCCTACAATGAGCAGTTCTTC.

CDR3: CASSGTDYGTDTQYF. As DNA, the CDR3 is TGTGCCAGCAGTGGGACAGACTACGGCACAGATACGCAGTATTTT. The chain couples TRBV12-3 or TRBV12-4 to TRBJ2-3; 7 positions match TRBD1. This CDR3 spans 15 amino acids. The junction had 6 bases not matched to a gene; V was cut back by 5 bases and J by 1 base.

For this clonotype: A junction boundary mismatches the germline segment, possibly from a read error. CDR3: CASSLYTGGTYNGQFF. CDR3 bases: TGTGCCAGCAGCTTATATACGGGGGGGACCTACAATGGGCAGTTCTTC. The chain has TRBV11-2 and TRBJ2-1; 8 nucleotides agree with TRBD2. This CDR3 has 16 amino acids. The germline CDR1 and CDR2 sequences are SGHAT and FQNNGV.

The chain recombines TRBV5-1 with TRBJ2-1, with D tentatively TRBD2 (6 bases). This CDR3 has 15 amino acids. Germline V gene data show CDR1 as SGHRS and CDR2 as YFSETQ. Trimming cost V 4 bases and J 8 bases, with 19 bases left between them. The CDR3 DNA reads TGCGCCAGCAGCCTGGAGGGACTCCTGTTCGATGAGCAGTTCTTC. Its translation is CASSLEGLLFDEQFF.

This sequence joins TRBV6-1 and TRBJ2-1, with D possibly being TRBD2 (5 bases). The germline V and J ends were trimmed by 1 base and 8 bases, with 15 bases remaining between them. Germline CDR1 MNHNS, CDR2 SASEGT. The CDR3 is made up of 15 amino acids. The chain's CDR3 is CASSEVREVGDEQFF. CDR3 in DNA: TGTGCCAGCAGTGAAGTTCGGGAAGTAGGCGATGAGCAGTTCTTC.

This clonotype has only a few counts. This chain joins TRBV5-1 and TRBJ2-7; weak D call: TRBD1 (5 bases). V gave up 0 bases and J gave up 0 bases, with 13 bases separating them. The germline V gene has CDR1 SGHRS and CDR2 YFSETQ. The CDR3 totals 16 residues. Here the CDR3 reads CASSLAAGISSYEQYF. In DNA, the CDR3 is TGCGCCAGCAGCTTGGCAGCAGGGATCAGCTCCTACGAGCAGTACTTC.

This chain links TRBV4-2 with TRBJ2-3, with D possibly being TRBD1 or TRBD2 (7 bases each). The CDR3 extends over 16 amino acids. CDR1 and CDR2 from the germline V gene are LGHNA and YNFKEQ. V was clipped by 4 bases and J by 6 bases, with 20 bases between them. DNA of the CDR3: TGTGCCAGCAGCCGATTAGCAGGGGGGGGATCCGATACGCAGTATTTT. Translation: CASSRLAGGGSDTQYF.

Written as DNA, the CDR3 is TGTGCCAGCAGCTTAGCGGGTCAAGCAAACAATGAGCAGTTCTTC. It translates to CASSLAGQANNEQFF. The rearrangement joins TRBV7-2 to TRBJ2-1; D not resolved. CDR3 length: 15 amino acids. The V end lost 0 bases, the J end lost 5 bases, and 11 bases lay between the germline ends. Germline loops: CDR1 SGHTA, CDR2 FQGNSA.